The rows below give T cell receptor beta chains drawn from one sample of a study of T cell responses to AZD1222 COVID-19 vaccine. Sequencing was performed with immunoSEQ multiplex PCR; in TCRdb, only in-frame clones are kept and a portion is missing. The sample yields about 100,000 clones, about nine tenths seen once. The specimen was peripheral blood, collected on day 0 of AZD1222 vaccination. The source of these receptors is an adult in good health. Both conserved end residues are part of each CDR3. Each record gives: D gene, V gene, J gene, clone size, CDR3 DNA, CDR3 protein. D genes are given only for firm matches. Rows give clone size only sometimes, using once, few, many, or a class for an expanded clone.

.	TRBV27	TRBJ1-2	.	TGTGCCACCCGCCTAATAGGGGGAGTGGATGGCTACACCTTC	CATRLIGGVDGYTF
.	TRBV11-2	TRBJ2-1	.	TGTGCCAGCAGCTTATACTCAGGGGAGGATGAGCAGTTCTTC	CASSLYSGEDEQFF
.	TRBV27	TRBJ2-7	.	TGTGCCAGCAGTTTCCATCGACAGGGACTTAATTACGAGCAGTACTTC	CASSFHRQGLNYEQYF
.	TRBV28	TRBJ2-7	.	TGTGCCTCAAGGTTGTCCGTCTCCTACGAGCAGTACTTC	CASRLSVSYEQYF
.	TRBV4-2	TRBJ2-1	.	TGTGCCAGCAGCCCGTCGTTTGTGGGGGTTACCAACAATGAGCAGTTCTTC	CASSPSFVGVTNNEQFF
TRBD1	TRBV2	TRBJ1-5	few	TGTGCCAGCAGTGTGGGGACAGGGGAATATCCCCAGCATTTT	CASSVGTGEYPQHF
.	TRBV7-2	TRBJ1-2	few	TGTGCCAGCAGCTTAGGGGGGCAAACCTATGGCTACACCTTC	CASSLGGQTYGYTF
.	TRBV10-3	TRBJ1-4	.	TGTGCCATCAGTGAGTCGCCCGACCATGAAAAACTGTTTTTT	CAISESPDHEKLFF
TRBD1	TRBV19	TRBJ1-1	.	TGTGCCAGTAGTGCGCAACAGGGGGGGAACACTGAAGCTTTCTTT	CASSAQQGGNTEAFF
.	TRBV6-6	TRBJ1-2	.	TGTGCCAGCAGTTACACCTGGACAGAGACTATGGGCTACACCTTC	CASSYTWTETMGYTF
.	TRBV19	TRBJ2-7	.	TGTGCCAGTAGTCCCACAATAACCTCCTACGAGCAGTACTTC	CASSPTITSYEQYF
.	TRBV21-1	TRBJ2-4	.	TGTGCCAGCAGCCCCCTAGCCAAAAACATTCAGTACTTC	CASSPLAKNIQYF
.	TRBV4-2	TRBJ1-5	.	TGTGCCAGCAGCCAAGATGGGTCCCCGGGGAGGCTCAATCAGCCCCAGCATTTT	CASSQDGSPGRLNQPQHF
.	TRBV5-5	TRBJ1-3	.	TGTGCCAGCAGCTTGTTTCAGGGAGGAAACACCATATATTTT	CASSLFQGGNTIYF
.	TRBV5-1	TRBJ1-1	.	TGCGCCAGCAGCCTCCGGGCCCAGGGGAACACTGAAGCTTTCTTT	CASSLRAQGNTEAFF
.	TRBV5-1	TRBJ2-2	.	TGCGCCAGCAGCGTAGGGGTGTCGGGTCCTGAGGAGCTGTTTTTT	CASSVGVSGPEELFF
.	TRBV10-3	TRBJ2-7	.	TGTGCCATCAGTAAAATTCAGGCTCTTGCCTACGAGCAGTACTTC	CAISKIQALAYEQYF